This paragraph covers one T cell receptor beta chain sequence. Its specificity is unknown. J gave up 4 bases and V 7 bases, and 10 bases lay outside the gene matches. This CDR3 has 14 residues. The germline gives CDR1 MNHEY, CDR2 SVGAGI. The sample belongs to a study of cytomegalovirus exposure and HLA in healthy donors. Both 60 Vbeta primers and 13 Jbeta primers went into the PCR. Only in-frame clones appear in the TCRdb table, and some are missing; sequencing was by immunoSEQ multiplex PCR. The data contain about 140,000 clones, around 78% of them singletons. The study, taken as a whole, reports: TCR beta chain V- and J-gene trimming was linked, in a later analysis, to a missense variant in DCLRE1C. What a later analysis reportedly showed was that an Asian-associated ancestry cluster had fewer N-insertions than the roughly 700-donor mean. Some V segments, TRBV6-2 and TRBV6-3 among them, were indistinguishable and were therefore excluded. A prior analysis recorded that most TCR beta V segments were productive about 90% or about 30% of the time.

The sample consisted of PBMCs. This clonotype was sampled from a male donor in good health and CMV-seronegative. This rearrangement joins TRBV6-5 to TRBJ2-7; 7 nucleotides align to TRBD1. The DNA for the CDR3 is TGTGCCAGCACCCCCGGGACAGTGAAGTACGAGCAGTACTTC. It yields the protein CASTPGTVKYEQYF.